A single sample gave rise to the 20 T cell receptor beta chains below, sequenced in a study of PD-1 blockade in classical Hodgkin lymphoma. Brentuximab vedotin exposure varied among the patients, all of whom had relapsed after autologous stem cell transplantation. Only in-frame clones appear in the TCRdb table, and some are missing; sequencing was by immunoSEQ multiplex PCR. The data contain about 46,000 clones, 73% of them seen just once; the ten biggest clones take up 11%. Specimen: peripheral blood mononuclear cells (PBMCs), collected at baseline. These receptors came from a human donor with classical Hodgkin lymphoma.

This chain connects TRBV19 to TRBJ1-5, with D perhaps matching TRBD1 (5 bases). The CDR3 spans 15 residues. Germline CDR1 and CDR2: LNHDA and SQIVND (reference sequence). The V end was cut by 5 bases, the J end by 5 bases, with 16 bases between. The CDR3 region has the DNA TGTGCCAGTAGTCTTCGGACCGAAGGGGATCAGCCCCAGCATTTT. Translated: CASSLRTEGDQPQHF.

CDR3 sequence reads: CASSVVGALGDTQYF. The CDR3 DNA reads TGTGCCAGCAGCGTAGTAGGGGCGCTGGGAGATACGCAGTATTTT. This rearrangement joins TRBV9 to TRBJ2-3; D perhaps matches TRBD1 (5 bases). Trimming removed 0 bases at V and 5 bases at J, with 13 bases between. CDR1 and CDR2 (germline): SGDLS, YYNGEE. The CDR3 contains 15 residues.

This clone was seen a few times. This chain links TRBV5-1 with TRBJ2-3, with TRBD2 matching over 7 bases. Germline V gene data show CDR1 as SGHRS and CDR2 as YFSETQ. The CDR3 has 15 residues. Trimming took 1 base from V and 0 from J; bases not matched to a gene: 2. The CDR3, as DNA: TGCGCCAGCAGCTTGCAAGCGGGAAGCACAGATACGCAGTATTTT. Amino acid sequence: CASSLQAGSTDTQYF.

The rearrangement joins TRBV7-7 to TRBJ2-2; D remains ambiguous. The V gene lost 5 bases and the J gene lost 2 bases, with 15 bases spanning the gap. The germline gives CDR1 SSHAT, CDR2 FNYEAQ (reference sequence). CDR3 length: 16 residues. CDR3: CASSRPETSNTGELFF. In nucleotides, the CDR3 is TGTGCCAGCAGCCGCCCTGAAACTTCCAACACCGGGGAGCTGTTTTTT.

This chain uses TRBV18 with TRBJ2-5; 8 positions match TRBD2. The CDR3 is made up of 14 amino acids. Germline V gene data show CDR1 as KGHSH and CDR2 as LQKENI. V dropped 3 bases and J dropped 3; count of bases not matched to a gene: 3. The CDR3 reads CASSPSGEKETQYF. Written as DNA, the CDR3 is TGTGCCAGCTCACCTAGCGGGGAGAAAGAGACCCAGTACTTC.

In DNA, the CDR3 is TGTGCCAGCCTTAGGGTTACTGAAGCTTTCTTT. This codes for CASLRVTEAFF. V usage is TRBV6-1 and J usage is TRBJ1-1; no clear D. From germline, CDR1 is MNHNS and CDR2 SASEGT. CDR3 length: 11 amino acids. The germline V and J ends were trimmed by 8 bases and 5 bases, with 9 bases remaining between them.

This chain connects TRBV2 to TRBJ2-1; 7 bases are shared with TRBD2. Germline CDR1 reads SNHLY; CDR2 reads FYNNEI. There are 13 residues in the CDR3. Trimming removed 6 bases from V and 1 base from J; junction bases left unmatched: 0. The CDR3 protein is CASRGGSYNEQFF. CDR3 nucleotides: TGTGCCAGCAGGGGGGGGTCCTACAATGAGCAGTTCTTC.

This sequence joins TRBV18 and TRBJ2-7; no reliable D call. Trimming shortened V by 3 bases and J by 0 bases, and 12 bases separated the two germline ends. This CDR3 has 15 amino acids. Germline-derived CDR1 and CDR2 are KGHSH and LQKENI. The CDR3 is CASSPAPGSSYEQYF. The CDR3, as DNA: TGTGCCAGCTCACCGGCCCCCGGGTCCTCCTACGAGCAGTACTTC.

The J gene is TRBJ1-1, the V gene TRBV27; 7 positions agree with TRBD1. V dropped 8 bases and J dropped 4; count of bases not matched to a gene: 7. There are 13 residues in the CDR3. The germline CDR1 and CDR2 sequences are MNHEY and SMNVEV (reference sequence). CDR3 sequence (DNA): TGTGCCAGCCACAAAGCAGGGGGCACTGAAGCTTTCTTT. It specifies CASHKAGGTEAFF.

CDR3 coding DNA: TGTGCCAGCAGCTGGGGGGGGGTAGGAGAGACCCAGTACTTC. It is translated as CASSWGGVGETQYF. V gene TRBV11-2 combines with J gene TRBJ2-5, with 7 bases that match TRBD2. Germline CDR1 and CDR2: SGHAT and FQNNGV. The CDR3 runs to 14 residues. V gave up 4 bases and J gave up 4 bases; unmatched junction bases: 6.

The chain joins TRBV9 to TRBJ2-4, with D possibly matching TRBD2 (6 bases). CDR3 length equals 15 residues. The germline V and J ends were trimmed by 3 bases and 0 bases, with 10 bases remaining between them. The germline gives CDR1 SGDLS, CDR2 YYNGEE. CDR3 sequence (DNA): TGTGCCAGCAGCGCGGAGGGCCTAGCCAAAAACATTCAGTACTTC. This codes for CASSAEGLAKNIQYF.

The rearrangement links TRBV7-9 to TRBJ1-1, with a tentative D call TRBD1 (6 bases). Between the trimmed V and J ends, which lost 5 bases and 1 base, there was a span of 11 bases. The germline gives CDR1 SEHNR, CDR2 FQNEAQ (reference sequence). The CDR3 is 14 amino acids. CDR3 sequence (DNA): TGTGCCAGCAGCCTAAGGACAGAGAACACTGAAGCTTTCTTT. Its translation is CASSLRTENTEAFF. The whole variable domain, filled in from reference TRBV7-9 and TRBJ1-1, reads DTGVSQNPRHKITKRGQNVTFRCDPISEHNRLYWYRQTLGQGPEFLTYFQNEAQLEKSRLLSDRFSAERPKGSFSTLEIQRTEQGDSAMYLCASSLRTENTEAFFGQGTRLTVV.

This chain uses TRBV28 with TRBJ2-3; 9 bases line up with TRBD2. The CDR3 spans 20 residues. J was trimmed by 1 base and V by 3 bases; bases with no gene match: 17. Germline V gene data show CDR1 as MDHEN and CDR2 as SYDVKM. CDR3: CASSFPGTNLAGIGTDTQYF. The CDR3 DNA follows: TGTGCCAGCAGTTTCCCCGGGACCAACCTAGCGGGAATAGGCACAGATACGCAGTATTTT.

The chain has TRBV5-1 and TRBJ2-7, with D hard to call. The CDR3 runs 14 residues. Trimming took 7 bases from V and 4 from J, leaving 18 bases between them. CDR1 and CDR2 from the germline V gene are SGHRS and YFSETQ. The CDR3 nucleotides are TGCGCCAGCTCCGGACCGAGTGCTTATTACGAGCAGTACTTC. Translated: CASSGPSAYYEQYF.

This clone is medium-sized by share. This chain uses TRBV28 with TRBJ1-1; no definite D call. V lost 8 bases to trimming and J lost 1 base, with 14 bases between them. Germline CDR1 reads MDHEN; CDR2 reads SYDVKM. CDR3 length: 14 residues. CDR3: CASRSEGWNTEAFF. CDR3 nucleotide sequence: TGTGCCAGCCGGTCGGAGGGTTGGAACACTGAAGCTTTCTTT.

The rearrangement joins TRBV27 to TRBJ1-1; D is undetermined. The CDR3 spans 13 residues. The V gene's germline CDR1 is MNHEY and CDR2 SMNVEV (reference sequence). V was cut by 6 bases and J by 1 base, with 9 bases left in between. CDR3 in amino acids: CASSAQRNTEAFF. Written as DNA, the CDR3 is TGTGCCAGCAGCGCACAGAGGAACACTGAAGCTTTCTTT.

V usage is TRBV6-1 and J usage is TRBJ1-2, with a tentative D call TRBD1 (5 bases). CDR1 and CDR2 (germline): MNHNS, SASEGT. V was shortened by 3 bases and J by 10 bases, with 15 bases between the two germline ends. There are 13 residues in the CDR3. CDR3 sequence reads: CASSDWARDDYTF. In DNA, the CDR3 is TGTGCCAGCAGTGACTGGGCCAGGGATGACTACACCTTC.

Only a few counts were recorded for this clone. The gene calls are TRBV19 and TRBJ1-2; D gene uncertain. This CDR3 spans 15 amino acids. CDR1 LNHDA and CDR2 SQIVND come from the germline V gene (reference sequence). V lost 3 bases, J lost 7 bases, and 18 bases lay in between. The CDR3 coding sequence is TGTGCCAGTAGTATGGCGGCAGCCCTCTGGGCTGGCTACACCTTC. Encoded protein: CASSMAAALWAGYTF.

The chain combines TRBV2 with TRBJ1-2, with unresolved D. The CDR3 loop spans 13 amino acids. Germline V gene sequence: CDR1 SNHLY, CDR2 FYNNEI. The ends were cut back, 8 bases at V and 7 bases at J, with 17 bases in the middle. This CDR3 is CASSKRGLAGYTF. The CDR3 DNA reads as TGTGCCAGCTCCAAGCGCGGTTTAGCTGGCTACACCTTC.

To note about this clone: No conserved phenylalanine or tryptophan is present at the end of the CDR3, so a read error is the likely explanation. The chain is built from TRBV10-2 and TRBJ1-1, with TRBD1 as a possible D gene (6 bases). Trimming stripped 9 bases from V and 3 bases from J, with 20 bases between. In germline, CDR1 is WSHSY, CDR2 SAAADI. The CDR3 is 15 residues long. CDR3 nucleotide sequence: TGCGCCAGTGGGGACGGGGGGCTGATGTACACTGAAGCTTTCCTT. Translation gives CASGDGGLMYTEAFL.